This TCR beta chain comes out of a study of shared clonotypes between healthy human individuals. The method was immunoSEQ multiplex PCR; TCRdb's version includes in-frame clones alone and lacks a portion of them. The sample holds 2,500,000 or so clones; roughly nine tenths are singletons and the top ten take around 0.14%. Germline-derived CDR1 and CDR2 are MGHRA and YSYEKL. The CDR3 loop spans 18 amino acids. Trimming took 5 bases from V and 4 from J, leaving 24 bases between them. The investigators split CD4+ cells into a CD45RA+ naive subset and a CD45RA-negative memory subset. The gene calls are TRBV4-1 and TRBJ1-3, with unresolved D. The sequence was collected from a man in his late teens or twenties in good health. Sequenced sample: naive CD4+ T cells sorted from blood. Subset indicated: CD45RA+ positively selected. The CDR3 protein is CASSSRLTGSLGGNTIYF. The CDR3 bases are TGCGCCAGCAGCTCTCGATTGACCGGGTCCCTGGGAGGAAACACCATATATTTT.